This is a list of T cell receptor beta chains from one sample in a study of type 1 regulatory T cells. Via MiXCR, TCRdb re-called the reads, giving one row per CDR3 protein. The table has about 97,000 distinct CDR3 sequences, 25% to 40% seen once; the top ten hold 2% to 2.5%. Sequencing was done on a sample of CD4+ T cells, either the whole sample or a sorted fraction (not recorded which). The receptors come from a human donor in good health. Both conserved end residues are part of each CDR3. Each record gives: clone size, J gene, V gene, D gene, CDR3 DNA, CDR3 protein. D genes are given only for firm matches. Clone size is not always given. Where it is, it says once, few, many or a class for expanded clones.

>-|TRBJ1-6|TRBV3-1|-
TGTGCCAGCAGCCAAGGGATAGGGATGACCCTCCACTTT
CASSQGIGMTLHF
>many|TRBJ2-3|TRBV20-1|-
TGCAGTGCTAGAGATCCTACCGGCGGGTATACGCAGTATTTT
CSARDPTGGYTQYF
>few|TRBJ2-1|TRBV19|-
TGTGCCAGTAGTGTGGAGGGACCCTACAATGAGCAGTTCTTC
CASSVEGPYNEQFF
>-|TRBJ2-2|TRBV5-1|TRBD2
TGCGCCAGCAGCTTGGCAGGGAGGGGCACCGGGGAGCTGTTTTTT
CASSLAGRGTGELFF
>few|TRBJ2-7|TRBV7-2|-
TGTGCCAGCAGCTCCTGGGGGGCAGCATTAAATTACGAGCAGTACTTC
CASSSWGAALNYEQYF
>-|TRBJ1-2|TRBV28|-
TGTGCCAGCAGCCCACTCGAGGGGATTGGCTACACCTTC
CASSPLEGIGYTF
>few|TRBJ1-2|TRBV24-1|TRBD1
TGTGCCACCAGTGGGGACAGGGGGCCTGGCTACACCTTC
CATSGDRGPGYTF
>few|TRBJ2-2|TRBV20-1|-
TGCAGTGCTAGAGATGTAAGCGGAGGGAACACCGGGGAGCTGTTTTTT
CSARDVSGGNTGELFF
>-|TRBJ2-5|TRBV3-1|-
TGTGCCAGCAGCCAAGTTGGGACCCAAGAGACCCAGAACTTC
CASSQVGTQETQNF
>few|TRBJ2-6|TRBV6-2/TRBV6-3|-
TGTGCCAGCAGTACCCGGCGAGCCGGGGCCAACGTCCTGACTTTC
CASSTRRAGANVLTF
>once|TRBJ2-1|TRBV12-5|-
TGTGCTAGTGCCAGTGGGGAGATCCACAATGAGCAGTTCTTC
CASASGEIHNEQFF
>few|TRBJ2-5|TRBV12-3/TRBV12-4|-
TGTGCCAGCAGTTCCAACTCGGAGACCCAGTACTTC
CASSSNSETQYF
>once|TRBJ2-5|TRBV12-3/TRBV12-4|-
TGTGCCAGCAGTTTAAGTCCAGAGACCCAGTACTTC
CASSLSPETQYF
>few|TRBJ2-1|TRBV3-1|TRBD2
TGTGCCAGCAGCCAAGGGACTAGCGGGAATAGGTTCTTC
CASSQGTSGNRFF
>many|TRBJ2-5|TRBV3-1|-
TGTGCCAGCAGCCGAGGCAGGGTTGGAGAGACCCAGTACTTC
CASSRGRVGETQYF
>-|TRBJ2-5|TRBV2|-
TGTGCCAGCACAAAAGAGGAGACCCAGTACTTC
CASTKEETQYF
>-|TRBJ1-1|TRBV10-3|-
TGTGCCATCAGTGAGAATGCAGGGTACACTGAAGCTTTCTTT
CAISENAGYTEAFF
>few|TRBJ1-2|TRBV20-1|-
TGCAGTGCTAGCCCGCCATACAAGGGGTGGGATGGCTACACCTTC
CSASPPYKGWDGYTF
>-|TRBJ2-2|TRBV4-1|-
TGCGCCAGCACCGGGACGGGGTACTCGTCTGGGGAGCTGTTTTTT
CASTGTGYSSGELFF
>few|TRBJ2-3|TRBV7-2|TRBD2
TGTGCCAGCAGCGAAAGGACTAGCGGGAGCGCCAACACAGATACGCAGTATTTT
CASSERTSGSANTDTQYF
>few|TRBJ2-2|TRBV24-1|TRBD1
TGTGCCACTGCCGCGACAGGGTGGTCCGGGGAGCTGTTTTTT
CATAATGWSGELFF
>-|TRBJ1-2|TRBV5-5|TRBD1
TGTGCCAGCAGCTTCGGGACAGGGGTTGATGGCTACACCTTC
CASSFGTGVDGYTF
>-|TRBJ1-5|TRBV20-1|-
TGCAGTGCTAGATCCCGGGGGGGAGGCAATCAGCCCCAGCATTTT
CSARSRGGGNQPQHF
>few|TRBJ1-1|TRBV12-3/TRBV12-4|-
TGTGCCAGCGGGGCGGTAAACACTGAAGCTTTCTTT
CASGAVNTEAFF
>-|TRBJ2-2|TRBV5-1|TRBD1
TGCGCCAGCAGCGGACCAGGGGGCCCGAGGACCGGGGAGCTGTTTTTT
CASSGPGGPRTGELFF
>-|TRBJ2-1|TRBV11-3|TRBD2
TGTGCCAGCAGCGGGGAAGGGAGGGTCGGGCAGTTCTTC
CASSGEGRVGQFF
>few|TRBJ2-5|TRBV2|-
TGTGCCGGGGGGACTTGGCAAGAGACCCAGTACTTC
CAGGTWQETQYF
>few|TRBJ1-4|TRBV29-1|-
TGCAGCGTACGCCAGGGAGAGATGCGAGAAAAACTGTTTTTT
CSVRQGEMREKLFF
>-|TRBJ2-5|TRBV18|-
TGTGCCAGCTCACCAAACTCGGAGACCCAGAACTTC
CASSPNSETQNF
>-|TRBJ1-2|TRBV7-9|-
TGTGCCAGCAGACCGGGAGAGTGGCCGACCTATGGCTACACCTTC
CASRPGEWPTYGYTF
>few|TRBJ2-7|TRBV29-1|TRBD1
TGCAGCGTTGTGGCAGGGGGCCAGGTTGGCGAGCAGTACTTC
CSVVAGGQVGEQYF
>few|TRBJ2-5|TRBV7-2|-
TGTGCCAGCAGTGTCTTTCAGGGGGGCCAAGAGACCCAGTACTTC
CASSVFQGGQETQYF
>-|TRBJ1-2|TRBV3-1|-
TGTGCCAGCAGCCAAGATCTGGGGAGTAACTATGGCTACACCTTC
CASSQDLGSNYGYTF
>few|TRBJ2-3|TRBV4-3|-
TGCGCCAGCAGCCAAGATCTATTCGGCAGGGGATTGTCGGATACGCAGTATTTT
CASSQDLFGRGLSDTQYF
>few|TRBJ2-7|TRBV20-1|-
TGCAGTGCTAGAGATCTGGGTAGCTGGGGTGAGGGGGCCTACGAGCAGTACTTC
CSARDLGSWGEGAYEQYF
>few|TRBJ2-1|TRBV5-6|TRBD2
TGTGCCAGCATTTATAGCGGGAGGGCCTTGGTGGAGCAGTTCTTC
CASIYSGRALVEQFF
>-|TRBJ2-7|TRBV6-5|-
TGTGCCAGCAGTTATGGGGGATTAAACTCAGCATATCCCTACGAGCAGTACTTC
CASSYGGLNSAYPYEQYF
>-|TRBJ2-5|TRBV5-6|-
TGTGCCAGCAGCGGGGGGGGCGCGGGCGAGACCCAGTACTTC
CASSGGGAGETQYF
>-|TRBJ2-3|TRBV3-1|TRBD2
TGTGCCAGCAGCCAGCAAGCGGGAGTATTCACAGATACGCAGTATTTT
CASSQQAGVFTDTQYF
>few|TRBJ1-1|TRBV12-3/TRBV12-4|-
TGTGCCAGCAGCCCCACATCGTTGAACACTGAAGCTTTCTTT
CASSPTSLNTEAFF
>-|TRBJ1-1|TRBV11-2|-
TGTGCCAGCAGCATGTTACGCGGCGGGGACACTGAAGCTTTCTTT
CASSMLRGGDTEAFF
>-|TRBJ2-5|TRBV20-1|-
TGCAGTGCTGCCCTAGGCGGCCAAGAGACCCAGTACTTC
CSAALGGQETQYF
>few|TRBJ2-5|TRBV15|TRBD2
TGTGCCACCAGCACACCGGGACTAGCGCCCAGGAGGGAGACCCAGTACTTC
CATSTPGLAPRRETQYF
>few|TRBJ2-3|TRBV7-8|-
TGTGCCAGCATGCGGGGTAGCACAGATACGCAGTATTTT
CASMRGSTDTQYF
>-|TRBJ2-5|TRBV20-1|-
TGCAGTGCTAGAGAGCCCCAGGGAGAGACCCAGTACTTC
CSAREPQGETQYF
>-|TRBJ1-1|TRBV6-6|-
TGTGCCAGCAGCAGGGACATTGGGCGGGCGAACACTGAAGCTTTCTTT
CASSRDIGRANTEAFF
>-|TRBJ2-1|TRBV20-1|TRBD2
TGCAGTGCTAGGAAAGCGGGAGCAGCATACAATGAGCAGTTCTTC
CSARKAGAAYNEQFF
>-|TRBJ2-2|TRBV9|TRBD1
TGTGCCAGCAGCACCAGACAGGGGGTCACCGGGGAGCTGTTTTTT
CASSTRQGVTGELFF
>few|TRBJ2-7|TRBV7-3|TRBD2
TGTGCCAGCAGTCGGATAGCGGGAGGTTCCGCGGGGGAGCAGTACTTC
CASSRIAGGSAGEQYF
>-|TRBJ2-3|TRBV15|-
TGTGCCACCAGCAGAGGACAGCCGGATACGCAGTATTTT
CATSRGQPDTQYF
>-|TRBJ1-5|TRBV5-1|-
TGCGCCAGCAGCACTGGGGGAGGCGAGGGGAGCAATCAGCCCCAGCATTTT
CASSTGGGEGSNQPQHF
>few|TRBJ2-7|TRBV27|-
TGTGCCAGCAGTCCTCAAGGGGGGCTCGAGCAGTACTTC
CASSPQGGLEQYF
>-|TRBJ2-3|TRBV5-1|TRBD2
TGCGCCAGCAGCGGCACCGGGACTACCCACACAGATACGCAGTATTTT
CASSGTGTTHTDTQYF
>-|TRBJ2-1|TRBV7-2|TRBD1
TGTGCCAGCAGCTTAGAGGACAGGGAATCCTACAATGAGCAGTTCTTC
CASSLEDRESYNEQFF
>-|TRBJ2-3|TRBV29-1|TRBD1
TGCAGCGTTGAATCACAGGGGGCAGATACGCAGTATTTT
CSVESQGADTQYF